One sample yielded the 9 T cell receptor beta chains listed below, sequenced in a study of cytomegalovirus exposure and HLA in healthy donors. Primers: 60 Vbeta forward and 13 Jbeta reverse. Only in-frame clones appear in the TCRdb table, and some are missing; sequencing was by immunoSEQ multiplex PCR. The repertoire consists of around 58,000 clones, with 60% to 85% occurring once and the leading ten covering 4% to 5.5%. The specimen was PBMCs. The receptors were gathered from a male donor in good health and CMV-seropositive.

In its sample, this clone was seen a few times. CDR3 region: CASSLTLPNYGYTF. As DNA, the CDR3 is TGTGCCAGCAGTTTGACTCTGCCTAACTATGGCTACACCTTC. This chain links TRBV28 with TRBJ1-2; D gene ambiguous. Trimming pared 3 bases from V and 0 bases from J, leaving 8 bases between. The CDR3 has 14 residues. Germline assignment: CDR1 MDHEN and CDR2 SYDVKM.

This chain's CDR3 is CASSIGAGVDGYTF. The CDR3 nucleotides are TGTGCCAGTAGTATAGGTGCAGGGGTTGATGGCTACACCTTC. The chain uses TRBV19 and TRBJ1-2; D is possibly TRBD1 (6 bases). The length of the CDR3 is 14 residues. Trimming cost V 1 base and J 6 bases, with 12 bases left between them. The germline CDR1 and CDR2 sequences are LNHDA and SQIVND (reference sequence).

In this sample, this clone turned up a few times. J is TRBJ2-1 and V is TRBV11-2, with 8 bases that match TRBD2. The V segment lost 5 bases and the J segment 4 bases; nucleotides outside the gene matches: 4. Germline lookup yields CDR1 SGHAT and CDR2 FQNNGV. The CDR3 runs 14 residues. CDR3 amino acids: CASSLSGEYNEQFF. In nucleotides, the CDR3 is TGTGCCAGCAGCCTTAGCGGGGAGTACAATGAGCAGTTCTTC.

This clone occurred a few times. The chain links TRBV6-5 to TRBJ1-4; 9 bases line up with TRBD1. The CDR3 spans 14 residues. V was clipped by 6 bases and J by 7 bases; unmatched bases: 6. The germline V gene has CDR1 MNHEY and CDR2 SVGAGI. The CDR3 DNA sequence: TGTGCCAGCAGGTCGACAGGGGGAGGTGAAAAACTGTTTTTT. Translation: CASRSTGGGEKLFF.

The chain joins TRBV7-2 to TRBJ2-3; D is possibly TRBD2 (6 bases). V shed 5 bases and J shed 8 bases, with 14 bases lying between them. This CDR3 is 13 amino acids long. The germline gives CDR1 SGHTA, CDR2 FQGNSA. CDR3 DNA sequence: TGTGCCAGCAGCGCGAATAGCGGTGGTACGCAGTATTTT. This sequence encodes CASSANSGGTQYF.

V and J are TRBV7-9 and TRBJ2-2; perhaps TRBD2 as D (5 bases). The V and J ends lost 2 bases and 1 base respectively, with 11 bases between them. This CDR3 has 16 amino acids. From germline, CDR1 is SEHNR and CDR2 FQNEAQ (reference sequence). The CDR3 loop reads CASSLRGKENTGELFF. The CDR3 coding sequence is TGTGCCAGCAGCTTACGAGGGAAGGAGAACACCGGGGAGCTGTTTTTT.

The V call is TRBV28, the J call TRBJ2-7, with unresolved D. Trimming left V 6 bases short and J 2 bases short, with 5 bases between. The CDR3 sequence is 11 residues long. The germline CDR1 and CDR2 sequences are MDHEN and SYDVKM. The DNA of the CDR3 is TGTGCCAGCAGCCCGGCCTACGAGCAGTACTTC. Its translation is CASSPAYEQYF.

With respect to this clone: At one of its ends the junction is not consistent with the germline gene, which may arise from a read error. The chain recombines TRBV6-5 with TRBJ2-3; 7 bases map to TRBD2. The length of the CDR3 is 15 residues. Germline CDR1 reads MNHEY; CDR2 reads SVGAGI. The CDR3 is CVSSRGAGISDTQYF. CDR3 nucleotides: TGTGTCAGCAGTAGGGGAGCGGGGATCTCAGATACGCAGTATTTT.

This chain joins TRBV7-9 and TRBJ2-7; TRBD1 agrees at 7 bases. The CDR3 runs to 14 residues. The V gene end was trimmed by 6 bases and the J gene end by 6 bases; junction bases not matched to a gene: 11. Germline V gene sequence: CDR1 SEHNR, CDR2 FQNEAQ (reference sequence). The chain's CDR3 is CASRSPRQGLEQYF. CDR3 nucleotides: TGTGCCAGCAGGTCCCCTCGACAGGGTCTCGAGCAGTACTTC. The complete variable domain, with remaining parts taken from reference TRBV7-9 and TRBJ2-7, reads DTGVSQNPRHKITKRGQNVTFRCDPISEHNRLYWYRQTLGQGPEFLTYFQNEAQLEKSRLLSDRFSAERPKGSFSTLEIQRTEQGDSAMYLCASRSPRQGLEQYFGPGTRLTVT.